The 20 T cell receptor beta chains below come from one sample, sequenced in a study of cytomegalovirus exposure and HLA in healthy donors. PCR involved 60 Vbeta and 13 Jbeta primers. This table comes from immunoSEQ multiplex PCR, and its TCRdb copy is limited to in-frame clones, with some not included. Its listing shows around 53,000 clones. Material: PBMCs. All receptors derive from a woman aged 25 to 39 in good health and CMV-seropositive.

The rearrangement links TRBV5-3 to TRBJ1-5; tentatively, D is TRBD1 (5 bases). TRBV5-3 is an ORF, and what it does is uncertain. V lost 6 bases and J lost 0, with 16 bases in between. This CDR3 is 16 amino acids long. Here the CDR3 reads CARNTCGAYSNQPQHF. As DNA, the CDR3 is TGTGCCAGAAATACTTGTGGGGCGTATAGCAATCAGCCCCAGCATTTT.

The rearrangement joins TRBV25-1 to TRBJ2-1, with a weak D call TRBD1 (5 bases). V lost 4 bases, J lost 0 bases, and 10 bases lay in between. Germline V CDR1 and CDR2: MGHDK, SYGVNS. The CDR3 totals 15 residues. This CDR3 reads CASSGGAISYNEQFF. Written as DNA, the CDR3 is TGTGCCAGCAGTGGTGGGGCGATCTCCTACAATGAGCAGTTCTTC.

The chain is built from TRBV5-1 and TRBJ2-5, with D uncertain. Looked up from germline, CDR1 is SGHRS and CDR2 is YFSETQ. The ends were cut back, 4 bases at V and 5 bases at J, with 15 bases in the middle. The CDR3 has 14 amino acids. CDR3 in DNA: TGCGCCAGCAGCGCACTGTCTTTGAGGGAGACCCAGTACTTC. Translating it yields CASSALSLRETQYF. The full variable domain, in which reference TRBV5-1 and TRBJ2-5 provide the parts outside the CDR3, is KAGVTQTPRYLIKTRGQQVTLSCSPISGHRSVSWYQQTPGQGLQFLFEYFSETQRNKGNFPGRFSGRQFSNSRSEMNVSTLELGDSALYLCASSALSLRETQYFGPGTRLLVL.

The rearrangement joins TRBV30 to TRBJ2-2; TRBD2 aligns across 14 bases. Germline V gives CDR1 GTSNPN, CDR2 SVGIG (reference sequence). V lost 0 bases, J lost 9 bases, and 3 bases stayed unmatched. The CDR3 extends over 15 amino acids. Here the CDR3 reads CAWSVGLAGGRELFF. The CDR3 coding sequence is TGTGCCTGGAGTGTCGGACTAGCGGGGGGTAGGGAGCTGTTTTTT.

This rearrangement joins TRBV27 to TRBJ1-5; D is unclear. Germline CDR1 and CDR2: MNHEY and SMNVEV (reference sequence). Deletions cut 3 bases from V and 2 bases from J, with 11 bases between. CDR3 length: 15 residues. CDR3 in amino acids: CASSFSYSRNQPQHF. CDR3 nucleotides: TGTGCCAGCAGTTTTTCGTACAGTCGCAATCAGCCCCAGCATTTT.

The V and J genes are TRBV27 and TRBJ2-7, with 12 nucleotides matching TRBD1. This CDR3 is built from 15 residues. CDR1 and CDR2 from the germline V gene are MNHEY and SMNVEV (reference sequence). Unmatched junction bases numbered 9, after V lost 6 bases and J lost 6 bases. DNA for the CDR3: TGTGCCAGCAGCGTAGGGGGGACAGGGGGCTCCGAGCAGTACTTC. Translated: CASSVGGTGGSEQYF.

A word on this clone: The sample contains more than one DNA sequence encoding this CDR3. The rearrangement uses TRBV1 and TRBJ2-5; the table gives TRBD1 as D, unverified against the DNA. TRBV1 is a pseudogene segment. This CDR3 has 11 residues. The CDR3: CTTQSQETQYF. The CDR3, as DNA: TGCACCACCCAGTCTCAAGAGACCCAGTACTTC.

V and J are TRBV9 and TRBJ1-4, with 9 bases that match TRBD1. From germline, CDR1 is SGDLS and CDR2 YYNGEE. Losses at the gene ends were 3 bases for V and 7 bases for J; bases not matched to a gene: 19. This CDR3 region has 19 residues. CDR3 nucleotide sequence: TGTGCCAGCAGCGCTACAGGGACAGGGACCCGTTGGGGGAGTGAAAAACTGTTTTTT. It translates to CASSATGTGTRWGSEKLFF. Using reference TRBV9 and TRBJ1-4 for the parts outside the CDR3, the full variable domain is DSGVTQTPKHLITATGQRVTLRCSPRSGDLSVYWYQQSLDQGLQFLIQYYNGEERAKGNILERFSAQQFPDLHSELNLSSLELGDSALYFCASSATGTGTRWGSEKLFFGSGTQLSVL.

The chain employs TRBV29-1 and TRBJ1-1; TRBD1 matches at 8 bases. V lost 3 bases and J lost 4; bases outside the gene matches: 7. The V gene's germline CDR1 is SQVTM and CDR2 ANQGSEA. This CDR3 region has 14 residues. DNA of the CDR3: TGCAGCGTTGACGGACAGGGATATGGCACTGAAGCTTTCTTT. It is translated as CSVDGQGYGTEAFF.

The chain couples TRBV14 to TRBJ1-1, with TRBD1 as a possible D gene (5 bases). There are 15 residues in the CDR3. Trimming left V 0 bases short and J 6 bases short, with 14 bases between. Per the germline V gene, CDR1 is SGHDN and CDR2 is FVKESK. CDR3 protein: CASSQDTGGVPEAFF. The CDR3 coding sequence is TGTGCCAGCAGCCAAGATACGGGAGGGGTCCCTGAAGCTTTCTTT.

V gene TRBV10-3 combines with J gene TRBJ2-3; 8 nucleotides line up with TRBD1. Losses at the gene ends were 10 bases for V and 2 bases for J; bases not matched to a gene: 8. The CDR3 sequence is 14 residues long. Looked up from germline, CDR1 is ENHRY and CDR2 is SYGVKD. Here the CDR3 DNA reads TGTGCCACGTACCGGGACAGGACCACAGATACGCAGTATTTT. Protein sequence: CATYRDRTTDTQYF.

This rearrangement joins TRBV29-1 to TRBJ1-1, with unresolved D. The CDR3 is 13 amino acids. Per germline, CDR1 SQVTM and CDR2 ANQGSEA. V shed 3 bases and J shed 5 bases, with 13 bases lying between them. The DNA for the CDR3 is TGCAGCGTTGATGTGGTGGGAGGTACTGAAGCTTTCTTT. Its translation: CSVDVVGGTEAFF.

This chain links TRBV19 with TRBJ1-1; no definite D call. The length of the CDR3 is 14 residues. V was shortened by 3 bases and J by 1 base, with 9 bases between the two germline ends. The V gene's germline CDR1 is LNHDA and CDR2 SQIVND (reference sequence). CDR3 protein: CASSIRNKNTEAFF. In nucleotides, the CDR3 is TGTGCCAGTAGTATCCGAAACAAGAACACTGAAGCTTTCTTT.

The rearrangement links TRBV6-1 to TRBJ1-1; no clear D. V lost 3 bases and J lost 0, with 8 bases in between. CDR1 and CDR2 (germline): MNHNS, SASEGT. The CDR3 runs 14 residues. As DNA, the CDR3 is TGTGCCAGCAGTGAGGCAGGTCTGAACACTGAAGCTTTCTTT. It specifies CASSEAGLNTEAFF.

The chain combines TRBV7-8 with TRBJ2-7, with a weak D call TRBD1 (6 bases). Germline V CDR1 and CDR2: SGHVS, FQNEAQ. V shed 5 bases and J shed 5 bases, with 16 bases lying between them. The CDR3 runs to 14 residues. The CDR3 loop is CASSPPDRLNEQYF. In DNA form, the CDR3 reads TGTGCCAGCAGCCCTCCCGACAGGCTAAACGAGCAGTACTTC.

A note on this clone: The junction shows a germline mismatch at one end, possibly a read error. This rearrangement joins TRBV30 to TRBJ1-1; 10 bases line up with TRBD1. Germline V CDR1 and CDR2: GTSNPN, SVGIG (reference sequence). This CDR3 contains 12 residues. The CDR3 sequence is CALTGGVWEDFF. Written as DNA, the CDR3 is TGTGCCTTGACAGGGGGCGTTTGGGAAGATTTCTTT. Variable domain in full (rest from reference TRBV30 and TRBJ1-1): SQTIHQWPATLVQPVGSPLSLECTVEGTSNPNLYWYRQAAGRGLQLLFYSVGIGQISSEVPQNLSASRPQDRQFILSSKKLLLSDSGFYLCALTGGVWEDFFGQGTRLTVV.

The chain is built from TRBV9 and TRBJ1-2; no clear D. Looked up from germline, CDR1 is SGDLS and CDR2 is YYNGEE. The V end was cut by 0 bases, the J end by 7 bases, with 16 bases between. CDR3 length: 15 residues. The CDR3 DNA reads as TGTGCCAGCAGCGTAGGGTTGCCGGGGATCGGTGGCTACACCTTC. It encodes CASSVGLPGIGGYTF.

This chain connects TRBV2 to TRBJ1-4; no reliable D call. CDR3 length equals 11 residues. Trimming shortened V by 2 bases and J by 9 bases, and 4 bases separated the two germline ends. Germline loops: CDR1 SNHLY, CDR2 FYNNEI. The DNA for the CDR3 is TGTGCCAGCAGTGAAATTAAAAAACTGTTTTTT. It yields the protein CASSEIKKLFF.

The chain couples TRBV25-1 to TRBJ2-7, with D tentatively TRBD2 (5 bases). V was pared by 3 bases and J by 0 bases, with 15 bases between. The CDR3 covers 16 residues. The germline V gene has CDR1 MGHDK and CDR2 SYGVNS. DNA for the CDR3: TGTGCCAGCAGTGATTCAACACCGGGGATCTCCTACGAGCAGTACTTC. Protein sequence: CASSDSTPGISYEQYF.

Turning to this clone: This sample includes further DNA sequences coding for the same CDR3. The chain carries TRBV6-5 and TRBJ1-5; tentatively, D is TRBD1 (5 bases). With 0 bases removed from V and 7 bases from J, the gap between germline ends came to 10 bases. CDR1 MNHEY and CDR2 SVGAGI come from the germline V gene. This CDR3 contains 14 residues. CDR3 loop: CASSYSRGGQPQHF. In DNA form, the CDR3 reads TGTGCCAGCAGTTACTCGCGGGGGGGGCAGCCCCAGCATTTT.